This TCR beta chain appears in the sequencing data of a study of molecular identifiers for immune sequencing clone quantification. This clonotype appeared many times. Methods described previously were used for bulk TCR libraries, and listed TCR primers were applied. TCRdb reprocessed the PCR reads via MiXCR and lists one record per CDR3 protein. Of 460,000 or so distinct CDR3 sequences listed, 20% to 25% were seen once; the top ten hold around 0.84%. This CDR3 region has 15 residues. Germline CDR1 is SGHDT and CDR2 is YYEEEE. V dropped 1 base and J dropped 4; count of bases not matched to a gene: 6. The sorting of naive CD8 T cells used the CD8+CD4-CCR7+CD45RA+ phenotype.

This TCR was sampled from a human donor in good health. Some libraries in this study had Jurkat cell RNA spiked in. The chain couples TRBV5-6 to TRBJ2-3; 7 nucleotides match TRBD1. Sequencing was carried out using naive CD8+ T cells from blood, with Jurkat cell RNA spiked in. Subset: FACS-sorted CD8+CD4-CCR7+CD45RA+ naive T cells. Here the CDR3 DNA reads TGTGCCAGCAGCTTGAGGTCGAGGGGGCCAGATACGCAGTATTTT. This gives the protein CASSLRSRGPDTQYF.